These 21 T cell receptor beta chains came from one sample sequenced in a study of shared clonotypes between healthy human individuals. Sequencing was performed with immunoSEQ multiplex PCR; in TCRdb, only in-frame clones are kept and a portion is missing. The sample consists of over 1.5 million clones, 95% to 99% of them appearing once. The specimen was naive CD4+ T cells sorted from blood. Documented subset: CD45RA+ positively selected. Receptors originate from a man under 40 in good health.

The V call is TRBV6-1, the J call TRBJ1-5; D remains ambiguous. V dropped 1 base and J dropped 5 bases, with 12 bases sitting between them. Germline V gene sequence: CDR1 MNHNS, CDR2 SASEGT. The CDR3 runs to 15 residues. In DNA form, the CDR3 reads TGTGCCAGCAGTGAAGTCGGGAGATTCGATCAGCCCCAGCATTTT. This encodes CASSEVGRFDQPQHF.

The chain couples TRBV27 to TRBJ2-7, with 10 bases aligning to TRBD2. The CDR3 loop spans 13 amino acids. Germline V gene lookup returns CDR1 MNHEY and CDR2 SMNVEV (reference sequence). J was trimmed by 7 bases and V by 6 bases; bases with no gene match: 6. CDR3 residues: CASRQAGGPEQYF. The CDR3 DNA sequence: TGTGCCAGCAGGCAAGCGGGGGGGCCTGAGCAGTACTTC.

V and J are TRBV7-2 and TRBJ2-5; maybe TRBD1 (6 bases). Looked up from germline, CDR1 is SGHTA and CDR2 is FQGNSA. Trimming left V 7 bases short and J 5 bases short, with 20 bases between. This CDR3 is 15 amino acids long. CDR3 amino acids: CASTYQTGEEETQYF. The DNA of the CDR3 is TGTGCCAGCACCTACCAGACAGGAGAAGAGGAGACCCAGTACTTC.

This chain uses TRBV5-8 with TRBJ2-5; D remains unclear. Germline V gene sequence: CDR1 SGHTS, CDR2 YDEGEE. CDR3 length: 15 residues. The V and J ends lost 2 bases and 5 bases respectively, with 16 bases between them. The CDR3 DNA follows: TGTGCCAGCAGCTTAGGAAAGACTTGGGCGGAGACCCAGTACTTC. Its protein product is CASSLGKTWAETQYF. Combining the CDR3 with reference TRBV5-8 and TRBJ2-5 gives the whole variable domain EAGVTQSPTHLIKTRGQQATLRCSPISGHTSVYWYQQALGLGLQFLLWYDEGEERNRGNFPPRFSGRQFPNYSSELNVNALELEDSALYLCASSLGKTWAETQYFGPGTRLLVL.

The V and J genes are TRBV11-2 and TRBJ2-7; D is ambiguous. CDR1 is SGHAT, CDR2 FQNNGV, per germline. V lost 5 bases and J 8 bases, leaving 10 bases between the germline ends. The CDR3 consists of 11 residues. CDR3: CASSRSLKQYF. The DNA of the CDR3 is TGTGCCAGCAGCCGTTCTTTGAAGCAGTACTTC. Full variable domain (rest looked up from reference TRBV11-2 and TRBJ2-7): EAGVAQSPRYKIIEKRQSVAFWCNPISGHATLYWYQQILGQGPKLLIQFQNNGVVDDSQLPKDRFSAERLKGVDSTLKIQPAKLEDSAVYLCASSRSLKQYFGPGTRLTVT.

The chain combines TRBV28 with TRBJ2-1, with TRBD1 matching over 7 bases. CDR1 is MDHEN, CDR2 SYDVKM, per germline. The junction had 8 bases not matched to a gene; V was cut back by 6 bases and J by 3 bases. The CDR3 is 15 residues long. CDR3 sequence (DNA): TGTGCCAGCAGAAGACAGGGTGTGGGCTACAATGAGCAGTTCTTC. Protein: CASRRQGVGYNEQFF. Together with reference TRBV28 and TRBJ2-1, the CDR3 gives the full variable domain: DVKVTQSSRYLVKRTGEKVFLECVQDMDHENMFWYRQDPGLGLRLIYFSYDVKMKEKGDIPEGYSVSREKKERFSLILESASTNQTSMYLCASRRQGVGYNEQFFGPGTRLTVL.

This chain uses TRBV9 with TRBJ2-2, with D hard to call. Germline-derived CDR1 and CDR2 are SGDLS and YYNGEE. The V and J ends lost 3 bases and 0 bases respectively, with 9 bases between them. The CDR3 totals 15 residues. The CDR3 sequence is CASSALGTNTGELFF. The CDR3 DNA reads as TGTGCCAGCAGCGCCCTGGGAACGAACACCGGGGAGCTGTTTTTT.

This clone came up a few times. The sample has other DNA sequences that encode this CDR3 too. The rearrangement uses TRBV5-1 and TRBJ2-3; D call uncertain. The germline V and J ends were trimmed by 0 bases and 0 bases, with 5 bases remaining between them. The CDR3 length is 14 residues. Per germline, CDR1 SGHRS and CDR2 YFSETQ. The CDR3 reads CASSLAKSTDTQYF. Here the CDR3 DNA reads TGCGCCAGCAGCTTGGCCAAAAGCACAGATACGCAGTATTTT.

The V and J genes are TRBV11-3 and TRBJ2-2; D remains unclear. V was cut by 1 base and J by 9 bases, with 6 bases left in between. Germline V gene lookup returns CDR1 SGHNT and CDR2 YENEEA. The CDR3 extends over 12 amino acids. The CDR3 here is CASSLADRELFF. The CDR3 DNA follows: TGTGCCAGCAGCTTAGCCGACCGGGAGCTGTTTTTT.

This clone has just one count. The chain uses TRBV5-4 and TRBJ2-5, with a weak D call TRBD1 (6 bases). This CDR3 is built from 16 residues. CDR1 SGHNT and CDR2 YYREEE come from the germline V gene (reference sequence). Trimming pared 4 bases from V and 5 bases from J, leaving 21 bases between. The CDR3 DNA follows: TGTGCCAGCAGCCATGAAGGGGGTAGGGCCGGGGAGACCCAGTACTTC. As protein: CASSHEGGRAGETQYF.

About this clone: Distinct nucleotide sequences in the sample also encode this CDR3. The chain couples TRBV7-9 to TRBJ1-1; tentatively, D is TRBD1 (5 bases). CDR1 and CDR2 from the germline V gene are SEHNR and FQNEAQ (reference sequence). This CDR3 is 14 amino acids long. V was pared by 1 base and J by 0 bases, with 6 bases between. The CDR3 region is CASSLEGMNTEAFF. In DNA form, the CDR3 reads TGTGCCAGCAGCTTAGAGGGGATGAACACTGAAGCTTTCTTT.

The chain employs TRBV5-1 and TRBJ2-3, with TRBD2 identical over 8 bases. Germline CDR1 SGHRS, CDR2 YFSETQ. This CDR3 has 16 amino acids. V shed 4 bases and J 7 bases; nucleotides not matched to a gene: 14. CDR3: CASSTRGGREVNTQYF. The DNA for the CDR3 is TGCGCCAGCAGCACCCGGGGAGGGCGGGAGGTGAATACGCAGTATTTT.

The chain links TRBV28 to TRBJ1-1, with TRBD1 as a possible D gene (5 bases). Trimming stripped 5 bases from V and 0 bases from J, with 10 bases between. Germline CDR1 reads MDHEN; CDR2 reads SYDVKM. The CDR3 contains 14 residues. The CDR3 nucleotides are TGTGCCAGCAGTAGAAAGGGGTTGAACACTGAAGCTTTCTTT. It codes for CASSRKGLNTEAFF.

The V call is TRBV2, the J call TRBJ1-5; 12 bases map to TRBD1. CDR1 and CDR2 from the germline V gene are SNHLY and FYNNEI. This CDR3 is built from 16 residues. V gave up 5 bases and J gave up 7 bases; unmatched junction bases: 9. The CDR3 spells CASSPTGTGGGQPQHF. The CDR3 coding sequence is TGTGCCAGCAGTCCAACCGGGACAGGGGGCGGGCAGCCCCAGCATTTT.

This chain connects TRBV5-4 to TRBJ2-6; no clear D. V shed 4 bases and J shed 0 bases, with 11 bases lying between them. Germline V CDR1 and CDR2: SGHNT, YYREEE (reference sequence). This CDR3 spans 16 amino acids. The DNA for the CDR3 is TGTGCCAGCAGCCCGTCCACCCGCTCTGGGGCCAACGTCCTGACTTTC. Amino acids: CASSPSTRSGANVLTF.

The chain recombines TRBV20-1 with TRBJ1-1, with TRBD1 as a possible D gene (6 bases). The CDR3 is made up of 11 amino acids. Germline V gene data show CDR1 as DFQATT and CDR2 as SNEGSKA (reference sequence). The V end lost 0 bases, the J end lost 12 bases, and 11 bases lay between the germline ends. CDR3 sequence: CSARDPRGSFF. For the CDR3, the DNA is TGCAGTGCTAGAGATCCCAGGGGATCTTTCTTT.

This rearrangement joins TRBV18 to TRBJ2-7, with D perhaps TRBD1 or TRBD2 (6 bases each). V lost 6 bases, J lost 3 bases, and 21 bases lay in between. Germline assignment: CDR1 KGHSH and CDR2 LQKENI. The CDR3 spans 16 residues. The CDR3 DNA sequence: TGTGCCAGCTCTACACGGGGGCCTAATAGTTACTACGAGCAGTACTTC. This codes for CASSTRGPNSYYEQYF.

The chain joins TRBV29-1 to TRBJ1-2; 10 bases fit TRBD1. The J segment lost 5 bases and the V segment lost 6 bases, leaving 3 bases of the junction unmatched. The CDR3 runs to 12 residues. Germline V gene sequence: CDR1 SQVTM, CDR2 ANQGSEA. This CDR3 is CSVWTGGYGYTF. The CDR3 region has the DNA TGCAGCGTCTGGACAGGGGGTTATGGCTACACCTTC.

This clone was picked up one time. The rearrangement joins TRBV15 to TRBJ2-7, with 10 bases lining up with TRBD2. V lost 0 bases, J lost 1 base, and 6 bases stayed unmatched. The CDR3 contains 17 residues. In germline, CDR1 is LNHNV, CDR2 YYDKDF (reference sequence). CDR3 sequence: CATSRDPASGSSYEQYF. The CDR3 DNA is TGTGCCACCAGCAGAGATCCGGCTAGCGGGAGTTCCTACGAGCAGTACTTC.

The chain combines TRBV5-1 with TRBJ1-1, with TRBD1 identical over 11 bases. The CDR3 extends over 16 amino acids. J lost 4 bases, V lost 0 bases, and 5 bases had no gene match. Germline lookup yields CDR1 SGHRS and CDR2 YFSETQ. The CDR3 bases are TGCGCCAGCAGCTTGGTAGGACAGGGGGCTAGCACTGAAGCTTTCTTT. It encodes CASSLVGQGASTEAFF. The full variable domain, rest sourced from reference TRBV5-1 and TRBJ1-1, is KAGVTQTPRYLIKTRGQQVTLSCSPISGHRSVSWYQQTPGQGLQFLFEYFSETQRNKGNFPGRFSGRQFSNSRSEMNVSTLELGDSALYLCASSLVGQGASTEAFFGQGTRLTVV.

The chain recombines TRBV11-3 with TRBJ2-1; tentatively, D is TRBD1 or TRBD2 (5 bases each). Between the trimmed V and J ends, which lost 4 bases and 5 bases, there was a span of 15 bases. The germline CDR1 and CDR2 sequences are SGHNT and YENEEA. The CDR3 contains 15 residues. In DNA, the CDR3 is TGTGCCAGCAGCTCCCGCGCGCGAGGGGACAATGAGCAGTTCTTC. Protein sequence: CASSSRARGDNEQFF.